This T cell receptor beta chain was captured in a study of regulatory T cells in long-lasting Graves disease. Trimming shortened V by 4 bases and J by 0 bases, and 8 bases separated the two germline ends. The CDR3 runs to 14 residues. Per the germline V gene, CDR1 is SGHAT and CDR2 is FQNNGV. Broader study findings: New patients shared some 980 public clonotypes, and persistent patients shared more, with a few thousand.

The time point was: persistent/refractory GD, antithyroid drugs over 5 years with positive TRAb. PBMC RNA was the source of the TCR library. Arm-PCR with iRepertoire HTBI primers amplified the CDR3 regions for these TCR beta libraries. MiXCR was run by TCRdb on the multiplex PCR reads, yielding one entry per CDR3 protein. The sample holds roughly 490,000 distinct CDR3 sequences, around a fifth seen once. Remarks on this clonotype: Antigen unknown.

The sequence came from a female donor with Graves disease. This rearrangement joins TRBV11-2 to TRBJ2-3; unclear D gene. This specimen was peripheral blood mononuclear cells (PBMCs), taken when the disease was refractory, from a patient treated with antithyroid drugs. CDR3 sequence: CASSSQLSTDTQYF. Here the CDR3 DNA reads TGTGCCAGCAGCTCCCAGCTGAGCACAGATACGCAGTATTTT.